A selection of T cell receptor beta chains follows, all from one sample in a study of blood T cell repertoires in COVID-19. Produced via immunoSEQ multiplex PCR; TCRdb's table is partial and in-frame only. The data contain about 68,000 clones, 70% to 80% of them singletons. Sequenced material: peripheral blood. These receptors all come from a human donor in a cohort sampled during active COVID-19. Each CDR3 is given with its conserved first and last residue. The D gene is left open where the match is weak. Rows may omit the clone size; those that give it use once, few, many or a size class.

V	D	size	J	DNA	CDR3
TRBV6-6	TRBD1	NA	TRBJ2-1	TGTGCCAGCAGAAGACAGGGTGGCTACAATGAGCAGTTCTTC	CASRRQGGYNEQFF
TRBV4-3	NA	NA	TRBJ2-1	TGCGCCAGCAGCCAAGGTGGGCTAGCGATCGATGAGCAGTTCTTC	CASSQGGLAIDEQFF
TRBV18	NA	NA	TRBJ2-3	TGTGCCAGCTCACCTACAGACACAGATACGCAGTATTTT	CASSPTDTDTQYF
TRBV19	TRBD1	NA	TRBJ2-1	TGTGCCAGTAGTTGGGGACAGGGGTCCAATGAGCAGTTCTTC	CASSWGQGSNEQFF
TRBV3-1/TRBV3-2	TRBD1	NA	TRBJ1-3	TGTGCCAGCAGCCAAACCGGACAGGGGTTTGGAAACACCATATATTTT	CASSQTGQGFGNTIYF
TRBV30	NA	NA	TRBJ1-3	TGTGCCTGGAGTAAAAACAGAGGAAACACCATATATTTT	CAWSKNRGNTIYF
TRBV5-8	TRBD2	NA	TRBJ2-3	TGTGCCAGCACGGCCGGGACTAGCTGGTATTTT	CASTAGTSWYF
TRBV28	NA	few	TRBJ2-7	TGTGCCAGCGCGGGACAGATCTACGAGCAGTACTTC	CASAGQIYEQYF
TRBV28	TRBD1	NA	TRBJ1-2	TGTGCCAGCAGCCGACAGGGCACGGGCTATGGCTACACCTTC	CASSRQGTGYGYTF
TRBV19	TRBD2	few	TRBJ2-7	TGTGCCAGTAGTGACAGCGGGAGCCTCTACGAGCAGTACTTC	CASSDSGSLYEQYF
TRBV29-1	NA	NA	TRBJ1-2	TGCAGCGTTGAACAGACATCCTATGGCTACACCTTC	CSVEQTSYGYTF
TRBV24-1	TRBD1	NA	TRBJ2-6	TGTGCCACCAGTGGAGAGACAGGGCAAGGGGCCAACGTCCTGACTTTC	CATSGETGQGANVLTF
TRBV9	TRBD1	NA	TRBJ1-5	TGTGCCAGCAGCGTACCCTTTAGGGGGCCCCACCCTTATAGCAATCAGCCCCAGCATTTT	CASSVPFRGPHPYSNQPQHF
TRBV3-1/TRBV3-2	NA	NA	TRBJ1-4	TGTGCCAGCTCGGGAGCAACTAATGAAAAACTGTTTTTT	CASSGATNEKLFF
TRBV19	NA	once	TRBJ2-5	TGTGCCAGTAGTAACCACCGGGACAACCAAGAGACCCAGTACTTC	CASSNHRDNQETQYF
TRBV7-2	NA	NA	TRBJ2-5	TGTGCCAGCAGCCCAGACAGGCCCCAAGAGACCCAGTACTTC	CASSPDRPQETQYF
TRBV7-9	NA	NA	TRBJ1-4	TGTGCCAGCAGCTTCGGGGGGATTGGGGAAAAACTGTTTTTT	CASSFGGIGEKLFF
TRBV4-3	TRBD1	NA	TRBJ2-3	TGCGCCAGCAGCCAAGTCCAGATACAGGGGGTCGCAGATACGCAGTATTTT	CASSQVQIQGVADTQYF
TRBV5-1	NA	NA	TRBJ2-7	TGCGCCAGCAGCCGGAGAGGGGGTACGGACGAGCAGTACTTC	CASSRRGGTDEQYF
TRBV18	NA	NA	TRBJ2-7	TGTGCCAGCTCCCAAAACTCCTACGAGCAGTACTTC	CASSQNSYEQYF
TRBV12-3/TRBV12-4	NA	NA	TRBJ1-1	TGTGCCAGCAGTGATCCGGTACCTGAAGCTTTCTTT	CASSDPVPEAFF
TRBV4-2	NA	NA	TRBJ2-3	TGTGCCAGCAGCCAAAGAGGAGCCGGGGGTAGCACAGATACGCAGTATTTT	CASSQRGAGGSTDTQYF
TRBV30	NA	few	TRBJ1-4	TGTGCCTGGAGTCAAGCACCGGCTAATGAAAAACTGTTTTTT	CAWSQAPANEKLFF
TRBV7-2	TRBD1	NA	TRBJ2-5	TGTGCCAGCAGCCGAGACAGGGTCGAGACCCAGTACTTC	CASSRDRVETQYF
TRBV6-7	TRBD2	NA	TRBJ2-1	TGTGCCAGCATCTACGGGGGGGCGGCTAATGAGCAGTTCTTC	CASIYGGAANEQFF
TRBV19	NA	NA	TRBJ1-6	TGTGCCAGTAGACCGGCGACAGGCGGTTCACCCCTCCACTTT	CASRPATGGSPLHF
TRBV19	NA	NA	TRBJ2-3	TGTGCCAGTAGCTACGGACTCCGCACAGATACGCAGTATTTT	CASSYGLRTDTQYF
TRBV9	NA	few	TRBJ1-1	TGTGCCAGCAGCATTGTCGGACAGTCGAACACTGAAGCTTTCTTT	CASSIVGQSNTEAFF
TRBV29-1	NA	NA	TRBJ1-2	TGCAGCGTTTCCCAAACCCAGGGCTATGGCTACACCTTC	CSVSQTQGYGYTF
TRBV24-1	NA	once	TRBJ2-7	TGTGCCACCAGTGATGCGGGGCGAGGCTGGAGCGAGCAGTACTTC	CATSDAGRGWSEQYF
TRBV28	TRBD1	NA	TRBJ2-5	TGTGCCAGCGGCAGGGGGCGAGAGACCCAGTACTTC	CASGRGRETQYF
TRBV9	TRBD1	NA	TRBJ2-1	TGTGCCAGCAGTGCCAGGGGGACCACTAAAGAGCAGTTCTTC	CASSARGTTKEQFF
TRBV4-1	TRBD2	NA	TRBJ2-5	TGCGCCAGCAGCCAAGATTGGTCTAGCGGGCAAGAGACCCAGTACTTC	CASSQDWSSGQETQYF
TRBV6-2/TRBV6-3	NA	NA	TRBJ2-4	TGTGCCAGCAGCCCGGACAGATATAACATTCAGTACTTC	CASSPDRYNIQYF
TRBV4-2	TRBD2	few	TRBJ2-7	TGTGCCAGCAGCCCGGAGAGCGGGACCTCCTACGAGCAGTACTTC	CASSPESGTSYEQYF
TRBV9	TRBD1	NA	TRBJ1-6	TGTGCCAGCAGCCCGGGACAGGGGCTGCATTCACCCCTCCACTTT	CASSPGQGLHSPLHF
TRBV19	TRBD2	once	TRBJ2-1	TGTGCCAGTAGTAGGGCCTTACCACTAGCGGGAGGGCCGGATGAGCAGTTCTTC	CASSRALPLAGGPDEQFF
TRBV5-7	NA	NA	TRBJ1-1	TGTGCCAGCAGCAGGCCCCAGGGATATAACACTGAAGCTTTCTTT	CASSRPQGYNTEAFF
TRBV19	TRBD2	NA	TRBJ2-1	TGTGCCAGTAGGGGGGAGCGGGAGATTTCCTACAATGAGCAGTTCTTC	CASRGEREISYNEQFF
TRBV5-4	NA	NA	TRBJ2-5	TGTGCCAGCAGCTTCGGGGGAGAGACCCAGTACTTC	CASSFGGETQYF
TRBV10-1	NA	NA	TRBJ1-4	TGCGCCAGCAGGGAGAGTGGGGGAGGGGAAAAACTGTTTTTT	CASRESGGGEKLFF
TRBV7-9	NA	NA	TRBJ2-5	TGTGCCAGCAGCGCCCGACAGGACTACCAAGAGACCCAGTACTTC	CASSARQDYQETQYF
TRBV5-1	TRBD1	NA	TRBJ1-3	TGCGCCAGCAGCAGGGGACAGGCCAACTCTGGAAACACCATATATTTT	CASSRGQANSGNTIYF
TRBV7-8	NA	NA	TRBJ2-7	TGTGCCAGCAGCCCCGGACAGCAAAGGGAGCAGTACTTC	CASSPGQQREQYF
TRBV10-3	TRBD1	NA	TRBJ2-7	TGTGCCATCAAATTTACGACAGGGGTGAACGAGCAGTACTTC	CAIKFTTGVNEQYF
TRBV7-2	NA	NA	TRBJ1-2	TGTGCCAGCAGCTCTGGGGGCGCGACCTATGGCTACACCTTC	CASSSGGATYGYTF
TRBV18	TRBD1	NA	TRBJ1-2	TGTGCCAGCTCACCTGTTGTAAGGGGGCCCGGGTTTGACTATGGCTACACCTTC	CASSPVVRGPGFDYGYTF
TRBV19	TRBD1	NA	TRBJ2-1	TGTGCCAGTAGTAACCAACAGGGGAATGAGCAGTTCTTC	CASSNQQGNEQFF
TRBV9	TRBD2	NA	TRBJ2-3	TGTGCCAGCAGCGTAGAACTAGCGGGGAACCCTAGCACAGATACGCAGTATTTT	CASSVELAGNPSTDTQYF
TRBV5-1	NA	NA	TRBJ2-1	TGCGCCAGCAGCCCTCGGGGTACGAATGAGCAGTTCTTC	CASSPRGTNEQFF
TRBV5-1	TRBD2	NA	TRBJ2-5	TGCGCCAGCAGCTTGGTTTTAGCGGGCAACCAAGAGACCCAGTACTTC	CASSLVLAGNQETQYF
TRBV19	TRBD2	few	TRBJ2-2	TGTGCCAGTAGAGTAGCGGGAGGGAACACCGGGGAGCTGTTTTTT	CASRVAGGNTGELFF